One sample yielded the 15 T cell receptor beta chains listed below, sequenced in a study of blood T cell repertoires in COVID-19. Sequencing used immunoSEQ multiplex PCR; TCRdb keeps in-frame clones, though not all of them. Of approximately 430,000 clones in the sample, about nine tenths were seen once. Sequencing was performed on peripheral blood. These receptors all come from a woman aged 30 to 39 with active or convalescent COVID-19.

V is TRBV10-2 and J is TRBJ1-4; TRBD1 matches 9 bases. The CDR3 sequence is 15 residues long. The ends lost 6 bases at V and 6 bases at J; junction bases unmatched: 8. Germline CDR1 reads WSHSY; CDR2 reads SAAADI. The CDR3 nucleotides are TGCGCCAGCAGACCAACAGGGGGCGAGTATGAAAAACTGTTTTTT. It is translated as CASRPTGGEYEKLFF.

The chain joins TRBV19 to TRBJ1-1, with D possibly matching TRBD1 (6 bases). The V end was cut by 4 bases, the J end by 5 bases, with 17 bases between. Germline CDR1 LNHDA, CDR2 SQIVND (reference sequence). The CDR3 runs to 15 residues. The CDR3 DNA reads TGTGCCAGTAGTACTCGGGGGGCGCAGAGAACTGAAGCTTTCTTT. Encoded protein: CASSTRGAQRTEAFF.

V and J are TRBV7-6 and TRBJ2-6; 9 bases match TRBD1. V trimming: 3 bases; J trimming: 0 bases; junction bases outside the gene matches: 3. Germline CDR1 reads SGHVS; CDR2 reads FNYEAQ. The CDR3 totals 17 residues. The CDR3 reads CASSFTGGFSGANVLTF. DNA for the CDR3: TGTGCCAGCAGCTTTACAGGGGGCTTCTCTGGGGCCAACGTCCTGACTTTC. Full variable domain (outside the CDR3, taken from reference TRBV7-6 and TRBJ2-6): GAGVSQSPRYKVTKRGQDVALRCDPISGHVSLYWYRQALGQGPEFLTYFNYEAQQDKSGLPNDRFSAERPEGSISTLTIQRTEQRDSAMYRCASSFTGGFSGANVLTFGAGSRLTVL.

Only a few counts were recorded for this clone. The J gene is TRBJ1-1, the V gene TRBV5-1, with TRBD1 as a possible D gene (6 bases). Trimming cost V 2 bases and J 1 base, with 9 bases left between them. The CDR3 is 14 residues long. Per germline, CDR1 SGHRS and CDR2 YFSETQ. DNA for the CDR3: TGCGCCAGCAGCTTCCGGGGGGCGAACACTGAAGCTTTCTTT. Its translation: CASSFRGANTEAFF.

The V call is TRBV6-1, the J call TRBJ2-7, with D perhaps TRBD1 (5 bases). This CDR3 is built from 16 residues. V was pared by 2 bases and J by 5 bases, with 19 bases between. The germline CDR1 and CDR2 sequences are MNHNS and SASEGT. CDR3 in amino acids: CASSEPRTGVFNEQYF. CDR3 coding DNA: TGTGCCAGCAGTGAACCCCGAACAGGTGTTTTCAACGAGCAGTACTTC.

The chain links TRBV19 to TRBJ2-2, with 7 bases lining up with TRBD1. The germline CDR1 and CDR2 sequences are LNHDA and SQIVND (reference sequence). This CDR3 is 16 amino acids long. Unmatched junction bases numbered 6, after V lost 5 bases and J lost 0 bases. In nucleotides, the CDR3 is TGTGCCAGTAGTCTATCGACAGGGTCGAACACCGGGGAGCTGTTTTTT. Its protein product is CASSLSTGSNTGELFF.

This chain connects TRBV6-2 or TRBV6-3 to TRBJ2-3, with 14 nucleotides matching TRBD2. The V and J ends lost 0 bases and 0 bases, in that order; junction bases with no gene match: 8. The germline V gene has CDR1 MNHEY and CDR2 SVGEGT. CDR3 length: 20 amino acids. CDR3: CASSYSILGLAGVSTDTQYF. CDR3 DNA: TGTGCCAGCAGTTACTCGATTTTGGGACTAGCGGGAGTAAGCACAGATACGCAGTATTTT.

The CDR3 coding sequence is TGTGCCACCAGTGACCGTCCCACTAGCGGAAACACAGATACGCAGTATTTT. It codes for CATSDRPTSGNTDTQYF. V is TRBV24-1 and J is TRBJ2-3; 8 positions match TRBD2. CDR1 is KGHDR, CDR2 SFDVKD, per germline. The CDR3 runs to 17 residues. V gave up 4 bases and J gave up 2 bases; unmatched junction bases: 10.

This chain connects TRBV13 to TRBJ2-5; TRBD2 might be the D (5 bases). Per the germline V gene, CDR1 is PRHDT and CDR2 is FYEKMQ (reference sequence). V was trimmed by 5 bases and J by 7 bases, leaving 17 bases between them. CDR3 size: 14 residues. The CDR3 sequence: CASSAAGSEGTQYF. The CDR3, as DNA: TGTGCCAGCAGCGCGGCCGGGTCTGAGGGGACCCAGTACTTC.

The chain employs TRBV7-8 and TRBJ2-7; TRBD1 matches at 11 bases. Germline lookup yields CDR1 SGHVS and CDR2 FQNEAQ. This CDR3 has 16 residues. V dropped 5 bases and J dropped 6; count of bases not matched to a gene: 12. The CDR3 region has the DNA TGTGCCAGCAGCCGGACAGGGGGCCTCGGCCGGAGCGAGCAGTACTTC. Translating gives CASSRTGGLGRSEQYF.

CDR3 protein: CASSQWDRGYTEAFF. DNA of the CDR3: TGCGCCAGCAGCCAATGGGACAGGGGGTATACTGAAGCTTTCTTT. The chain recombines TRBV4-1 with TRBJ1-1; 11 nucleotides line up with TRBD1. V lost 2 bases and J lost 5; bases outside the gene matches: 4. This CDR3 is built from 15 residues. Per the germline V gene, CDR1 is MGHRA and CDR2 is YSYEKL.

V and J are TRBV6-2 or TRBV6-3 and TRBJ1-2; D unclear. V gave up 0 bases and J gave up 8 bases, with 10 bases separating them. The CDR3 totals 13 residues. Germline CDR1 and CDR2: MNHEY and SVGEGT. The CDR3, as DNA: TGTGCCAGCAGTTACTCGCGGCTTGGAGGCTACACCTTC. It encodes CASSYSRLGGYTF.

The chain employs TRBV12-3 or TRBV12-4 and TRBJ1-1, with 7 positions matching TRBD1. The CDR3 extends over 13 amino acids. The V gene end was trimmed by 4 bases and the J gene end by 6 bases; junction bases not matched to a gene: 5. CDR3 amino acids: CASSSGTEAEAFF. CDR3 DNA: TGTGCCAGCAGTTCCGGGACAGAGGCTGAAGCTTTCTTT.

This rearrangement joins TRBV6-5 to TRBJ1-4, with 7 positions matching TRBD1. Germline V gene lookup returns CDR1 MNHEY and CDR2 SVGAGI. This CDR3 region has 15 residues. Trimming took 6 bases from V and 2 from J; bases not matched to a gene: 6. CDR3 nucleotides: TGTGCCAGCAGACAGACAGGGTCCACTAATGAAAAACTGTTTTTT. This sequence encodes CASRQTGSTNEKLFF.

This clone was seen a single time. V gene TRBV18 combines with J gene TRBJ2-3; D remains unclear. Germline lookup yields CDR1 KGHSH and CDR2 LQKENI. This CDR3 is 17 amino acids long. V lost 4 bases and J lost 0, with 17 bases in between. As DNA, the CDR3 is TGTGCCAGCTCACTACTATCGACGGGTGCTAGCACAGATACGCAGTATTTT. Translating gives CASSLLSTGASTDTQYF. The full variable domain, its missing parts supplied by reference TRBV18 and TRBJ2-3, is NAGVMQNPRHLVRRRGQEARLRCSPMKGHSHVYWYRQLPEEGLKFMVYLQKENIIDESGMPKERFSAEFPKEGPSILRIQQVVRGDSAAYFCASSLLSTGASTDTQYFGPGTRLTVL.